The clone carrying this T cell receptor beta chain has only one observation. The CDR3 sequence is 15 residues long. Germline V gene sequence: CDR1 SGHDT, CDR2 YYEEEE. Trimming shortened V by 3 bases and J by 6 bases, and 16 bases separated the two germline ends. The sample comes from a study of blood T cells in healthy people across ages. Through a sample-barcoded 5' primer and a J-beta primer mix, a second PCR was run for roughly 7 to 11 cycles. TCRdb independently ran MiXCR on the 5' RACE reads; one entry per CDR3 protein. The sample lists 700,000 to 900,000 distinct CDR3 sequences, approximately 53% occurring once. In each sample, at least 6 million PBMCs were isolated.

This receptor was taken from an older man in good health. The chain has TRBV5-6 and TRBJ1-5; D may be TRBD1 (6 bases). Specimen: blood. CDR3 protein: CASSYRPGVIQPQHF. The CDR3 nucleotides read TGTGCCAGCAGCTATAGGCCAGGGGTTATTCAGCCCCAGCATTTT.